Listed below are T cell receptor beta chains from one sample, sequenced in a study of blood T cell repertoires in COVID-19. Sequencing was performed with immunoSEQ multiplex PCR; in TCRdb, only in-frame clones are kept and a portion is missing. This repertoire shows 100,000 to 150,000 clones, around 82% found once; its top ten account for about a sixth. The sample consisted of peripheral blood. Receptors originate from a man aged 25-45 years with COVID-19, enrolled during active disease. CDR3s include the opening cysteine and the closing phenylalanine or tryptophan. Fields, in order: CDR3 length, D gene, J gene, V gene, clone size, CDR3 DNA, CDR3 protein. D genes are given only for firm matches. Clone size is not always given. Where it is, it says once, few, many or a class for expanded clones.

>12|TRBD1|TRBJ2-1|TRBV12-3/TRBV12-4|NA
TGTGCCAGCAGTCCACAGGGGAATGAGCAGTTCTTC
CASSPQGNEQFF
>16|TRBD1|TRBJ1-2|TRBV18|NA
TGTGCCAGCTCACCACCTGAAGGAGGGGGCAAGAGCGGCTACACCTTC
CASSPPEGGGKSGYTF
>17|TRBD1|TRBJ1-1|TRBV28|once
TGTGCCAGCAGGAAACAGGGGGCGCGAATAAGAAACACTGAAGCTTTCTTT
CASRKQGARIRNTEAFF
>13|NA|TRBJ1-2|TRBV6-5|NA
TGTGCCAGCACCCCGGGAGAAGACTATGGCTACACCTTC
CASTPGEDYGYTF
>16|NA|TRBJ2-7|TRBV6-2/TRBV6-3|NA
TGTGCCAGCAGTTCCTTTCTACAGGTGGAATCCTACGAGCAGTACTTC
CASSSFLQVESYEQYF
>14|NA|TRBJ1-4|TRBV18|few
TGTGCCAGCTCACCGAGTGGACCTGGGAGAAAACTGTTTTTT
CASSPSGPGRKLFF
>14|TRBD1|TRBJ1-2|TRBV30|NA
TGTGCCTGGAGCCGGGACAGTTTTAACTATGGCTACACCTTC
CAWSRDSFNYGYTF
>13|NA|TRBJ2-3|TRBV11-1|NA
TGTGCCAGCAGGCTAGCGTGGGCGGATACGCAGTATTTT
CASRLAWADTQYF
>14|NA|TRBJ1-2|TRBV29-1|NA
TGCAGCGTTGACCCCCCGCAGGGTATCTATGGCTACACCTTC
CSVDPPQGIYGYTF
>13|NA|TRBJ1-1|TRBV6-5|once
TGTGCCAGCAGCCTAGCTACGAACACTGAAGCTTTCTTT
CASSLATNTEAFF
>14|TRBD1|TRBJ2-7|TRBV5-8|NA
TGTGCCAGCAGCGCCGGGACAGTGGTTCGCGAGCAGTACTTC
CASSAGTVVREQYF
>14|NA|TRBJ2-1|TRBV6-2/TRBV6-3|NA
TGTGCCAGCAGTTACGAGGACTCCTACAATGAGCAGTTCTTC
CASSYEDSYNEQFF
>12|NA|TRBJ1-1|TRBV28|NA
TGTGCCCGCCCGGGGGGGAACACTGAAGCTTTCTTT
CARPGGNTEAFF
>14|TRBD2|TRBJ2-5|TRBV11-1|NA
TGTGCCAGCAGCTTTGGACTAGCGGGAGAGACCCAGTACTTC
CASSFGLAGETQYF
>17|NA|TRBJ1-4|TRBV19|NA
TGTGCCAGTAGTATAGAAATCCGCGTGGTGGAGAATGAAAAACTGTTTTTT
CASSIEIRVVENEKLFF
>14|TRBD1|TRBJ2-5|TRBV13|NA
TGTGCCAGCAGCCGACAGGGGGAAGGGGAGACCCAGTACTTC
CASSRQGEGETQYF
>13|NA|TRBJ1-4|TRBV6-1|NA
TGTGCCAGCAGTGAAGGGGAGGTGGAAAAACTGTTTTTT
CASSEGEVEKLFF
>12|NA|TRBJ1-1|TRBV19|NA
TGTGCCAGCACCTTTCCAGGAACTGAAGCTTTCTTT
CASTFPGTEAFF
>15|TRBD2|TRBJ2-2|TRBV11-3|NA
TGTGCCAGCAGCGCCCGTATGACTAGCCACGGGGAGCTGTTTTTT
CASSARMTSHGELFF
>14|NA|TRBJ1-1|TRBV19|few
TGTGCCAGTAGTCGCGCCGTGAGGAACACTGAAGCTTTCTTT
CASSRAVRNTEAFF
>18|NA|TRBJ1-5|TRBV2|NA
TGTGCCAGCAGTGAAGGGGGCTGGCGCAGGGGATCCAGTCAGCCCCAGCATTTT
CASSEGGWRRGSSQPQHF
>16|NA|TRBJ2-3|TRBV6-2/TRBV6-3|once
TGTGCCAGCAGTTCCTACACCCCAGGGCCCACAGATACGCAGTATTTT
CASSSYTPGPTDTQYF
>14|NA|TRBJ2-7|TRBV27|NA
TGTGCCAGCAGTTTTTTCTCGGGGTCCTACGAGCAGTACTTC
CASSFFSGSYEQYF